The rows below give T cell receptor beta chains drawn from one sample of a study of follicular helper T cells after annual influenza vaccination. Assay used: immunoSEQ multiplex PCR; TCRdb lists only in-frame clones, some missing. The repertoire includes nearly 10,000 clones, roughly four fifths of them detected once, and around 0.3% sits in the top ten. Sequenced material: CXCR5- memory CD4+ T cells sorted from blood, taken 7 days after influenza vaccination. These receptors were obtained from an adult who received the influenza vaccine. Both conserved end residues are part of each CDR3. The order of the fields is clone size, J gene, V gene, D gene, CDR3 DNA, CDR3 protein. A D gene is named only where the DNA matches it firmly. Size is stated for part of the rows, as once, few or many counts, or as a class when the clone is expanded.

clone size: -; J gene: TRBJ2-7; V gene: TRBV6-1; D gene: -; CDR3 DNA: TGTGCCAGCAGCCGCGCGGTCTACGAGCAGTACTTC; CDR3 protein: CASSRAVYEQYF
clone size: -; J gene: TRBJ2-4; V gene: TRBV11-3; D gene: -; CDR3 DNA: TGTGCCAGCAGCCCCATCCCCCCGGGCCCTCTAGCCAAAAACATTCAGTACTTC; CDR3 protein: CASSPIPPGPLAKNIQYF
clone size: -; J gene: TRBJ1-5; V gene: TRBV19; D gene: -; CDR3 DNA: TGTGCCAGTAGTAGCCTTAGATATTCTGGCTATAGCAATCAGCCCCAGCATTTT; CDR3 protein: CASSSLRYSGYSNQPQHF
clone size: -; J gene: TRBJ1-2; V gene: TRBV29-1; D gene: -; CDR3 DNA: TGCAGCGCCGCTCAAGCAGGGACTAACTATGGCTACACCTTC; CDR3 protein: CSAAQAGTNYGYTF
clone size: -; J gene: TRBJ2-7; V gene: TRBV4-1; D gene: TRBD1; CDR3 DNA: TGCGCCAGCAGCCAAGATGGGGACAGGGACTACGAGCAGTACTTC; CDR3 protein: CASSQDGDRDYEQYF
clone size: -; J gene: TRBJ1-6; V gene: TRBV6-1; D gene: TRBD1; CDR3 DNA: TGTGCCAGCAGTGAAATTGCCCAGGGGGCGTATCGTTCACCCCTCCACTTT; CDR3 protein: CASSEIAQGAYRSPLHF
clone size: -; J gene: TRBJ2-2; V gene: TRBV5-1; D gene: -; CDR3 DNA: TGCGCCAGCAGCAGAGTAGCGGTGACGAACACCGGGGAGCTGTTTTTT; CDR3 protein: CASSRVAVTNTGELFF
clone size: -; J gene: TRBJ1-1; V gene: TRBV6-4; D gene: -; CDR3 DNA: TGTGCCAGTAGACCCGCTGGCCCGCACACTGAAGCTTTCTTT; CDR3 protein: CASRPAGPHTEAFF
clone size: -; J gene: TRBJ2-3; V gene: TRBV5-8; D gene: -; CDR3 DNA: TGTGCCAGCAGCCAAGCGGATACGCAGTATTTT; CDR3 protein: CASSQADTQYF
clone size: -; J gene: TRBJ1-1; V gene: TRBV29-1; D gene: -; CDR3 DNA: TGCAGCGCCACCCCACAGGGGAACACTGAAGCTTTCTTT; CDR3 protein: CSATPQGNTEAFF
clone size: -; J gene: TRBJ2-2; V gene: TRBV7-3; D gene: TRBD1; CDR3 DNA: TGTGCCAGCAGCTTACTTACTGGACAGGGGACCGGGGAGCTGTTTTTT; CDR3 protein: CASSLLTGQGTGELFF
clone size: -; J gene: TRBJ1-1; V gene: TRBV9; D gene: -; CDR3 DNA: TGTGCCAGCAGCCCGGACACTGAAGCTTTCTTT; CDR3 protein: CASSPDTEAFF
clone size: -; J gene: TRBJ2-5; V gene: TRBV7-2; D gene: -; CDR3 DNA: TGTGCCAGCAGCTCGGGGGTAGGGACAACGACCCAGTACTTC; CDR3 protein: CASSSGVGTTTQYF
clone size: -; J gene: TRBJ1-4; V gene: TRBV5-1; D gene: TRBD1; CDR3 DNA: TGCGCCAGCAGCTTGGGGACAGGGGGCGCGGAAAAACTGTTTTTT; CDR3 protein: CASSLGTGGAEKLFF
clone size: once; J gene: TRBJ1-2; V gene: TRBV6-5; D gene: -; CDR3 DNA: TGTGCCACCCGGACAATTATGGACTACACCTTC; CDR3 protein: CATRTIMDYTF
clone size: once; J gene: TRBJ2-5; V gene: TRBV15; D gene: -; CDR3 DNA: TGTGCCACCAGCAGAGATCCTGGGCCACAAGAGACCCAGTACTTC; CDR3 protein: CATSRDPGPQETQYF
clone size: -; J gene: TRBJ2-3; V gene: TRBV29-1; D gene: -; CDR3 DNA: TGCAGCGTTACCAGGGGATTAGCCACAGATACGCAGTATTTT; CDR3 protein: CSVTRGLATDTQYF
clone size: few; J gene: TRBJ1-6; V gene: TRBV23-1; D gene: -; CDR3 DNA: TGCGCCAGGGCAAACGGGATCAATTCACCCCTCCACTTT; CDR3 protein: CARANGINSPLHF
clone size: -; J gene: TRBJ1-1; V gene: TRBV27; D gene: TRBD1; CDR3 DNA: TGTGCCAGCAGTACAGGACAGGCGGGACGGGCTTTCTTT; CDR3 protein: CASSTGQAGRAFF
clone size: -; J gene: TRBJ2-5; V gene: TRBV7-8; D gene: TRBD2; CDR3 DNA: TGTGCCAGCAGCCACACCCGAATCCCGATACTAGCGGGGGGCTCGGTGCAGTACTTC; CDR3 protein: CASSHTRIPILAGGSVQYF
clone size: few; J gene: TRBJ2-7; V gene: TRBV7-9; D gene: TRBD2; CDR3 DNA: TGTGCCAGCAGCCTTGGAAGGACTAGCGGCACCTACGAGCAGTACTTC; CDR3 protein: CASSLGRTSGTYEQYF
clone size: few; J gene: TRBJ1-3; V gene: TRBV18; D gene: -; CDR3 DNA: TGTGCCAGCTCACCGGATCAGCGAGCGGCTGGAAACACCATATATTTT; CDR3 protein: CASSPDQRAAGNTIYF
clone size: -; J gene: TRBJ2-5; V gene: TRBV19; D gene: -; CDR3 DNA: TGTGCCAGTAGTATATCCCGGGACATAGGGACCCAGTACTTC; CDR3 protein: CASSISRDIGTQYF
clone size: -; J gene: TRBJ2-1; V gene: TRBV15; D gene: TRBD2; CDR3 DNA: TGTGCCACCAGCAGAGATATTGGACTAGCGGGGAGCTCCTACAATGAGCAGTTCTTC; CDR3 protein: CATSRDIGLAGSSYNEQFF
clone size: few; J gene: TRBJ1-6; V gene: TRBV2; D gene: -; CDR3 DNA: TGTGCCAGCACTTTGGGCACTGCGAATTCACCCCTCCACTTT; CDR3 protein: CASTLGTANSPLHF
clone size: -; J gene: TRBJ2-3; V gene: TRBV7-9; D gene: -; CDR3 DNA: TGTGCCAGCAGCTTAGGTAGGAGTCCGAACACAGATACGCAGTATTTT; CDR3 protein: CASSLGRSPNTDTQYF
clone size: -; J gene: TRBJ1-5; V gene: TRBV15; D gene: TRBD1; CDR3 DNA: TGTGCCACCAGCAGGCTGAGGGGGCTCAACCAGCCCCAGCATTTT; CDR3 protein: CATSRLRGLNQPQHF
clone size: -; J gene: TRBJ1-3; V gene: TRBV11-3; D gene: -; CDR3 DNA: TGTGCCAGCAGCTCGCAGGGGGGAAACACCATATATTTT; CDR3 protein: CASSSQGGNTIYF
clone size: -; J gene: TRBJ1-5; V gene: TRBV5-1; D gene: -; CDR3 DNA: TGCGCCAGCAGCCCGAGCGGGTCGGGTCAGCCCCAGCATTTT; CDR3 protein: CASSPSGSGQPQHF
clone size: -; J gene: TRBJ1-1; V gene: TRBV18; D gene: TRBD1; CDR3 DNA: TGTGCCAGCTCACCGACGGGACAGCAGCTTGCTTTCTTT; CDR3 protein: CASSPTGQQLAFF
clone size: few; J gene: TRBJ1-2; V gene: TRBV7-2; D gene: TRBD1; CDR3 DNA: TGTGCCAGCAGCTTACGTAGCCTCGACAGGGTTAGCGGCTACACCTTC; CDR3 protein: CASSLRSLDRVSGYTF
clone size: -; J gene: TRBJ2-3; V gene: TRBV5-6; D gene: -; CDR3 DNA: TGTGCCAGCAGCTTGGCGCCGGCCGGAGCAGATACGCAGTATTTT; CDR3 protein: CASSLAPAGADTQYF
clone size: -; J gene: TRBJ1-4; V gene: TRBV4-2; D gene: -; CDR3 DNA: TGTGCCAGCAGCTCTGACCATCTGGGAGAAAAACTGTTTTTT; CDR3 protein: CASSSDHLGEKLFF
clone size: -; J gene: TRBJ2-1; V gene: TRBV7-6; D gene: TRBD2; CDR3 DNA: TGTGCCAGCAGCTTTGAGACTAGCGGGGGTAATGAGCAGTTCTTC; CDR3 protein: CASSFETSGGNEQFF
clone size: -; J gene: TRBJ2-1; V gene: TRBV4-2; D gene: -; CDR3 DNA: TGTGCCAGCAGCCAAGATCTGGTCGGGCTTGAGCAGTTCTTC; CDR3 protein: CASSQDLVGLEQFF
clone size: -; J gene: TRBJ2-4; V gene: TRBV19; D gene: -; CDR3 DNA: TGTGCCAGTAGATCCCTTGGCAAAAACATTCAGTACTTC; CDR3 protein: CASRSLGKNIQYF
clone size: -; J gene: TRBJ2-2; V gene: TRBV4-3; D gene: -; CDR3 DNA: TGCGCCAGCAGCCAAGATAGCGTGGCGACCGGGGAGCTGTTTTTT; CDR3 protein: CASSQDSVATGELFF
clone size: few; J gene: TRBJ2-5; V gene: TRBV2; D gene: TRBD2; CDR3 DNA: TGTGCCAGCAAGCGGGGACTAGCGGGTCTCCAAGAGACCCAGTACTTC; CDR3 protein: CASKRGLAGLQETQYF
clone size: -; J gene: TRBJ1-2; V gene: TRBV5-1; D gene: -; CDR3 DNA: TGCGCCAGCAGCTTGGTCCCGGACCTCTATGGCTACACCTTC; CDR3 protein: CASSLVPDLYGYTF
clone size: -; J gene: TRBJ1-1; V gene: TRBV5-1; D gene: TRBD1; CDR3 DNA: TGCGCCAGCAGCTCGCGGACAGGGGGAACAGCGAGCACTGAAGCTTTCTTT; CDR3 protein: CASSSRTGGTASTEAFF
clone size: -; J gene: TRBJ2-7; V gene: TRBV5-4; D gene: TRBD1; CDR3 DNA: TGTGCCAGCAGCTTAGGGGACAGGGGGAATGGCGAGCAGTACTTC; CDR3 protein: CASSLGDRGNGEQYF
clone size: -; J gene: TRBJ2-7; V gene: TRBV4-3; D gene: -; CDR3 DNA: TGCGCCAGCAGCCAAGAATGGGACGAATGGGGGACCTACGAGCAGTACTTC; CDR3 protein: CASSQEWDEWGTYEQYF
clone size: -; J gene: TRBJ2-1; V gene: TRBV11-2; D gene: -; CDR3 DNA: TGTGCCAGCAGGACTATGAGTGAGCAGTTCTTC; CDR3 protein: CASRTMSEQFF
clone size: -; J gene: TRBJ2-7; V gene: TRBV4-2; D gene: -; CDR3 DNA: TGTGCCAGCAGCCAAGATACGGGGACCCACGAGCAGTACTTC; CDR3 protein: CASSQDTGTHEQYF
clone size: -; J gene: TRBJ2-5; V gene: TRBV5-1; D gene: TRBD1; CDR3 DNA: TGCGCCAGCAGCTACCAGGGGGCGGAAGAGACCCAGTACTTC; CDR3 protein: CASSYQGAEETQYF
clone size: -; J gene: TRBJ1-5; V gene: TRBV11-3; D gene: -; CDR3 DNA: TGTGCCAGCAGCTTTAGGGATCAGCCCCAGCATTTT; CDR3 protein: CASSFRDQPQHF
clone size: -; J gene: TRBJ2-7; V gene: TRBV7-9; D gene: TRBD2; CDR3 DNA: TGTGCCAGCAGCTACTCCGGGACTAGCGGGAGTGAGCAGTACTTC; CDR3 protein: CASSYSGTSGSEQYF
clone size: once; J gene: TRBJ1-6; V gene: TRBV11-3; D gene: -; CDR3 DNA: TGTGCCAGCAGCTTTGGCGGGCAGCTCCCTTCACCCCTCCACTTT; CDR3 protein: CASSFGGQLPSPLHF
clone size: -; J gene: TRBJ1-5; V gene: TRBV5-6; D gene: -; CDR3 DNA: TGTGCCAGCAGCTTTGGAGGGCGCGGGTCCCATCAGCCCCAGCATTTT; CDR3 protein: CASSFGGRGSHQPQHF
clone size: -; J gene: TRBJ2-5; V gene: TRBV18; D gene: -; CDR3 DNA: TGTGCCAGCTCACCAGTTGAAGGAGAGACCCAGTACTTC; CDR3 protein: CASSPVEGETQYF
clone size: once; J gene: TRBJ1-6; V gene: TRBV19; D gene: TRBD1; CDR3 DNA: TGTGCCAGTACCCAAGGACAGGGGTATTCACCCCTCCACTTT; CDR3 protein: CASTQGQGYSPLHF
clone size: -; J gene: TRBJ1-2; V gene: TRBV5-4; D gene: -; CDR3 DNA: TGTGCCAGCAGCTTGGCAGACGGAGTCTATGGCTACACCTTC; CDR3 protein: CASSLADGVYGYTF
clone size: -; J gene: TRBJ1-1; V gene: TRBV4-1; D gene: -; CDR3 DNA: TGCGCCAGCACACCGAGGGGGTCCACTGAAGCTTTCTTT; CDR3 protein: CASTPRGSTEAFF
clone size: once; J gene: TRBJ2-7; V gene: TRBV6-5; D gene: -; CDR3 DNA: TGTGCCAGCAGTTTGGTGGGGGGGCAATACGAGCAGTACTTC; CDR3 protein: CASSLVGGQYEQYF
clone size: -; J gene: TRBJ1-4; V gene: TRBV19; D gene: -; CDR3 DNA: TGTGCCAGTAGGTCCCTGGGGGGGGCGTCGCTTGAAAAACTGTTTTTT; CDR3 protein: CASRSLGGASLEKLFF
clone size: once; J gene: TRBJ1-5; V gene: TRBV6-6; D gene: -; CDR3 DNA: TGTGCCAGCAGTTTGGATAGCAATCAGCCCCAGCATTTT; CDR3 protein: CASSLDSNQPQHF
clone size: -; J gene: TRBJ2-7; V gene: TRBV4-2; D gene: -; CDR3 DNA: TGTGCCAGCAGCCAAGTAGGGCTTTCCTACGAGCAGTACTTC; CDR3 protein: CASSQVGLSYEQYF
clone size: -; J gene: TRBJ1-4; V gene: TRBV18; D gene: TRBD1; CDR3 DNA: TGTGCCAGCTCACCTCAAGGACAGGGAGGTGCAACTAATGAAAAACTGTTTTTT; CDR3 protein: CASSPQGQGGATNEKLFF
clone size: -; J gene: TRBJ1-1; V gene: TRBV5-1; D gene: -; CDR3 DNA: TGCGCCAGCAGCGCGAGGGGTTCGGACACTGAAGCTTTCTTT; CDR3 protein: CASSARGSDTEAFF